The clone carrying this T cell receptor beta chain came up many times. These data are taken from a study of T cells in Graves' hyperthyroidism and ophthalmopathy. TCR beta CDR3 regions were amplified from RNA. Carried out on the TCR CDR3, a first-round RT-PCR used the HTBI primer set. TCRdb redid the calling of the multiplex PCR reads with MiXCR, one entry per CDR3 protein. The sample has around 600,000 distinct CDR3 sequences; approximately 14% are singletons. V lost 5 bases and J lost 4; bases outside the gene matches: 5. The CDR3 loop spans 14 amino acids. CDR1 is LNHDA and CDR2 is SQIVND in the germline V gene (reference sequence).

The sequencing input was blood. The chain links TRBV19 to TRBJ2-5; 9 bases map to TRBD1. The TCR comes from a woman aged 18-35 years with Graves' ophthalmopathy. CDR3 DNA: TGTGCCAGTAGTGAAACAGGGGGCGTAGAGACCCAGTACTTC. It specifies CASSETGGVETQYF.